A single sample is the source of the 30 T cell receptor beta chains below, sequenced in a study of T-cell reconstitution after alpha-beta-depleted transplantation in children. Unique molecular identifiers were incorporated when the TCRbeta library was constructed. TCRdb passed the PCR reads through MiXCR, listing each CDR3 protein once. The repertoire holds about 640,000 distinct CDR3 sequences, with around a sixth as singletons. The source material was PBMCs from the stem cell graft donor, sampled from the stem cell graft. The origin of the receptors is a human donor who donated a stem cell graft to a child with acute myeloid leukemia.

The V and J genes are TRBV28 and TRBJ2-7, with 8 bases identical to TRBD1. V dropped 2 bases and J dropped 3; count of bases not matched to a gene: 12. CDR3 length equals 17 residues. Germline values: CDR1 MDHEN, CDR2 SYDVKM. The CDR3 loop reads CASSLGGQGRFSYEQYF. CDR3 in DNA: TGTGCCAGCAGTTTAGGAGGACAGGGCCGGTTTAGCTACGAGCAGTACTTC. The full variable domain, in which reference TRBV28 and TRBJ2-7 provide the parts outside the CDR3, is DVKVTQSSRYLVKRTGEKVFLECVQDMDHENMFWYRQDPGLGLRLIYFSYDVKMKEKGDIPEGYSVSREKKERFSLILESASTNQTSMYLCASSLGGQGRFSYEQYFGPGTRLTVT.

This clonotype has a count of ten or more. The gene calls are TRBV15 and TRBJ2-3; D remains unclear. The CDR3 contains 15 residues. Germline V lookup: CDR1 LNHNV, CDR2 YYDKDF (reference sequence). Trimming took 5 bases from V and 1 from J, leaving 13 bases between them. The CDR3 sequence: CATSANSPGTDTQYF. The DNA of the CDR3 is TGTGCCACCAGCGCCAACTCCCCCGGCACAGATACGCAGTATTTT.

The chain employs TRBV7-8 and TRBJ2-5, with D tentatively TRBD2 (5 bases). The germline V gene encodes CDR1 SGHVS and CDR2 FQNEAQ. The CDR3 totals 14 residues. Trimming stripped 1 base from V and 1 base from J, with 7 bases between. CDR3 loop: CASSLGRPQETQYF. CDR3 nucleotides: TGTGCCAGCAGCTTAGGGAGGCCCCAAGAGACCCAGTACTTC.

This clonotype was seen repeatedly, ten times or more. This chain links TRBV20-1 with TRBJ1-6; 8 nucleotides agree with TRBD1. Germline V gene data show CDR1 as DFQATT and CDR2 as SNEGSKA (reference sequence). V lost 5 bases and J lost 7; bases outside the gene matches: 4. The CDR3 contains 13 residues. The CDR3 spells CSAGDRTNSPLHF. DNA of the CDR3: TGCAGTGCTGGGGACAGGACGAATTCACCCCTCCACTTT.

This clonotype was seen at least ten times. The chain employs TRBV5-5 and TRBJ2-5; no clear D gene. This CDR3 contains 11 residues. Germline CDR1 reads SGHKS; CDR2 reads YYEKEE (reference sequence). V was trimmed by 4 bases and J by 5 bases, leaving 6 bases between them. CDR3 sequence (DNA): TGTGCCAGCAGCGGAAGGGAGACCCAGTACTTC. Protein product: CASSGRETQYF.

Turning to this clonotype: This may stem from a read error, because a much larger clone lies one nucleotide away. The CDR3 nucleotides read TGCAGCGGGCAGGGAGAGACGGGGAATCAGCCCCAGCATTTT. As protein: CSGQGETGNQPQHF. The genes are TRBV20-1 and TRBJ1-5; tentative D call: TRBD1 (5 bases). The germline gives CDR1 DFQATT, CDR2 SNEGSKA (reference sequence). The CDR3 covers 14 residues.

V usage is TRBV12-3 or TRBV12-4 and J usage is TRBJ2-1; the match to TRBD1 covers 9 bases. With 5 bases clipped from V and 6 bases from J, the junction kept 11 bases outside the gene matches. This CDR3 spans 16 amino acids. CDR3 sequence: CASSAMGGQGVNEQFF. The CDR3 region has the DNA TGTGCCAGCAGTGCGATGGGGGGACAGGGCGTCAATGAGCAGTTCTTC.

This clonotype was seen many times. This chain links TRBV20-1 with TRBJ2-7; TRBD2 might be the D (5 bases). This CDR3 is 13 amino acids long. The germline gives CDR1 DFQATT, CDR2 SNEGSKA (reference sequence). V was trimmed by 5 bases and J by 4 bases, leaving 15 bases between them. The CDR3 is CSAGPGNNYEQYF. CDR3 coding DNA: TGCAGTGCTGGTCCCGGGAACAATTACGAGCAGTACTTC.

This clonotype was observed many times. CDR3 protein: CSAREGTGISYEQYV. The CDR3 coding sequence is TGCAGTGCTAGAGAGGGGACAGGGATATCCTACGAGCAGTACGTC. The rearrangement joins TRBV20-1 to TRBJ2-7, with TRBD1 matching 9 bases. Germline trimming cut 0 bases from V and 1 base from J; bases unmatched to any gene: 4. This CDR3 comprises 15 residues. CDR1 is DFQATT, CDR2 SNEGSKA, per germline (reference sequence).

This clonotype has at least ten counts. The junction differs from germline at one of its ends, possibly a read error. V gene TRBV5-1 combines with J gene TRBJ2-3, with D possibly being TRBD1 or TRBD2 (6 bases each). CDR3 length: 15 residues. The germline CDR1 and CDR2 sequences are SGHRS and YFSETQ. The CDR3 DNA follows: TGTGCCAGCAGCTTAGAGGGGGGAAGCACAGATACGCAGTATTTT. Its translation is CASSLEGGSTDTQYF.

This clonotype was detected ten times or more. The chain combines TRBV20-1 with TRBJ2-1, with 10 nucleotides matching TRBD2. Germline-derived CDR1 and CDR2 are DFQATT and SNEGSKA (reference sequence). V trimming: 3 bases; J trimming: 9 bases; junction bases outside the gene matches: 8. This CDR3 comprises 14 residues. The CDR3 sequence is CSARAAGGPFEQFF. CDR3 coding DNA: TGCAGTGCTAGGGCAGCGGGGGGGCCTTTTGAGCAGTTCTTC.

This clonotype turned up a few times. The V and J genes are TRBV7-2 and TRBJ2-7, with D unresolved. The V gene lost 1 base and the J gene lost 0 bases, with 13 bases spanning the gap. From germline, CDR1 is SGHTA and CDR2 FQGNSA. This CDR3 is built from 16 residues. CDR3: CASSLDKTSFSYEQYF. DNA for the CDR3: TGTGCCAGCAGCTTAGATAAGACTTCTTTCTCCTACGAGCAGTACTTC.

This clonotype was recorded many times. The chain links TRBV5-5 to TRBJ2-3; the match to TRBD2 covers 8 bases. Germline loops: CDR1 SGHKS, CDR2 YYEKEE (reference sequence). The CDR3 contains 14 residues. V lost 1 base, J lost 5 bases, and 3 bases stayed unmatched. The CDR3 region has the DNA TGTGCCAGCAGCTTGACTAGCGGAGTAGATACGCAGTATTTT. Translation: CASSLTSGVDTQYF.

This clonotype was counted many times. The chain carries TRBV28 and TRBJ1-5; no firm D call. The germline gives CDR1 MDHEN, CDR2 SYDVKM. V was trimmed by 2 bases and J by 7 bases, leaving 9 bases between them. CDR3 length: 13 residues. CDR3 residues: CASSLRQGQPQHF. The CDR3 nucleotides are TGTGCCAGCAGTTTACGTCAAGGGCAGCCCCAGCATTTT.

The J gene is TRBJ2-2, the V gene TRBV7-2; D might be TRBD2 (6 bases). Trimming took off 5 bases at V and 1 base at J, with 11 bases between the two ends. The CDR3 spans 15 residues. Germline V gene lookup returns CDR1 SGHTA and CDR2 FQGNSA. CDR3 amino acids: CASSLRDWNTGELFF. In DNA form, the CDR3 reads TGTGCCAGCAGCCTCCGGGACTGGAACACCGGGGAGCTGTTTTTT.

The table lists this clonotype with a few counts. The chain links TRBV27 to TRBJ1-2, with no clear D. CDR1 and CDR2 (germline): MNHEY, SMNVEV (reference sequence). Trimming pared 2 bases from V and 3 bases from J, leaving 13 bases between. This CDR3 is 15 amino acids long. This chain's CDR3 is CASSLDGVAHYGYTF. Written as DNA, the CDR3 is TGTGCCAGCAGTTTAGATGGGGTCGCTCACTATGGCTACACCTTC.

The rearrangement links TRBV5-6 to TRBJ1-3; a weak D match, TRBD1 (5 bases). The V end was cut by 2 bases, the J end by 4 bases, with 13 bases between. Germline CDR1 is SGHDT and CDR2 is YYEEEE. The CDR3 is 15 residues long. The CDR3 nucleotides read TGTGCCAGCAGCTTTAACCAGGGCTACGGAAACACCATATATTTT. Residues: CASSFNQGYGNTIYF.

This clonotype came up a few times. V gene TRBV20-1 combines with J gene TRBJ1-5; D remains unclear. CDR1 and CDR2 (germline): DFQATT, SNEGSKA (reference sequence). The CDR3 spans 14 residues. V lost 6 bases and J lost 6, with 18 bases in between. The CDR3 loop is CSAGPAPGSQPQHF. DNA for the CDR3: TGCAGTGCAGGCCCGGCCCCGGGCAGTCAGCCCCAGCATTTT.

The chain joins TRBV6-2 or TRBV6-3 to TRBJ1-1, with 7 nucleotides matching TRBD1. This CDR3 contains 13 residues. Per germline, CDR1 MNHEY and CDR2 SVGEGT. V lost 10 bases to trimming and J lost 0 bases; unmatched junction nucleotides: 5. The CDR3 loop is CATRGSMNTEAFF. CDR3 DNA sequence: TGTGCCACCAGGGGGTCAATGAACACTGAAGCTTTCTTT.

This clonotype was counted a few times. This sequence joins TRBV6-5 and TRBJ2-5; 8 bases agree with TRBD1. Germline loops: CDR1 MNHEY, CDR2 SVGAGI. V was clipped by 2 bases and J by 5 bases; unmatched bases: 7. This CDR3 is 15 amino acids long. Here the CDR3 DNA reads TGTGCCAGCAGTTACGGGACAGGAATTGGGGAGACCCAGTACTTC. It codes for CASSYGTGIGETQYF.

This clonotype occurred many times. CDR3 sequence (DNA): TGCAGCGTTTACAGCGAGGGCACTGAAGCTTTCTTT. Translation: CSVYSEGTEAFF. The V call is TRBV29-1, the J call TRBJ1-1; the D is unclear. Trimming removed 5 bases at V and 4 bases at J, with 11 bases between. CDR3 length equals 12 residues. Germline CDR1 reads SQVTM; CDR2 reads ANQGSEA.

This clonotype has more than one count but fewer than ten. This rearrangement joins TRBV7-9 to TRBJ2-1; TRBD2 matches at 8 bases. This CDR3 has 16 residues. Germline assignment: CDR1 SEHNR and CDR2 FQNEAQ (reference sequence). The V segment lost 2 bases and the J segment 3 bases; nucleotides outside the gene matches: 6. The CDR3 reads CASSLTGTRGYNEQFF. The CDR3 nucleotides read TGTGCCAGCAGCTTAACCGGGACTAGGGGCTACAATGAGCAGTTCTTC.

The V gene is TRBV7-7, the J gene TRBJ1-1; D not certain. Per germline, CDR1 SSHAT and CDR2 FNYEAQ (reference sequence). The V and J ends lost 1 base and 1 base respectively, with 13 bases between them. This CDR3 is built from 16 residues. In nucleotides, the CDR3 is TGTGCCAGCAGCTTAGGGCAGTGGGGAAAGAACACTGAAGCTTTCTTT. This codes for CASSLGQWGKNTEAFF.

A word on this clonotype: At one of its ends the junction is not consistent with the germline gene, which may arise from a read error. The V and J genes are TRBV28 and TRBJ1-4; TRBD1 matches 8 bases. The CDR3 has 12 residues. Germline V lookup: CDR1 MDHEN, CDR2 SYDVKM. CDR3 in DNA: TGCGCTTCGCGGGGACAGGCTGAAAAACTGTTTTTT. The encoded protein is CASRGQAEKLFF.

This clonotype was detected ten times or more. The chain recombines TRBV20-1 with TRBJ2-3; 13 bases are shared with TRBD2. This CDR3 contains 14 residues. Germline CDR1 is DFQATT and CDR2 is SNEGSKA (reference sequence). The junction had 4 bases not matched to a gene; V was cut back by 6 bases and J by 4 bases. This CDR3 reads CSAATSGGPDTQYF. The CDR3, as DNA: TGCAGTGCCGCGACTAGCGGGGGGCCAGATACGCAGTATTTT.

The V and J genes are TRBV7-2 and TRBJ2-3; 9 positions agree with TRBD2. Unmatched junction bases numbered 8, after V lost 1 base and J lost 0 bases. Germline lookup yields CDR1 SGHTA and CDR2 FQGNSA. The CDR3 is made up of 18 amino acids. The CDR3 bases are TGTGCCAGCAGCTTAGGGCGGGGGGGCCGTCCTAGCACAGATACGCAGTATTTT. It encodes CASSLGRGGRPSTDTQYF.

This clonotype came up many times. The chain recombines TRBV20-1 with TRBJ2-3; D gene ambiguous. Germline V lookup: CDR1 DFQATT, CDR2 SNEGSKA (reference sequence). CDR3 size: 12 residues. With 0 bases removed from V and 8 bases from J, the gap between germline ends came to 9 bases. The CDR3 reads CSAREAQPTQYF. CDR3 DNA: TGCAGTGCTAGAGAAGCTCAGCCTACGCAGTATTTT.

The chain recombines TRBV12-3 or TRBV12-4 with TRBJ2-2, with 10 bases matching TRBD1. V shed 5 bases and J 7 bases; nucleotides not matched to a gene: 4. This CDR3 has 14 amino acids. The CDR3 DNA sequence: TGTGCCAGCAGTAGGGGACAGGGGAACGGGGAGCTGTTTTTT. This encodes CASSRGQGNGELFF.

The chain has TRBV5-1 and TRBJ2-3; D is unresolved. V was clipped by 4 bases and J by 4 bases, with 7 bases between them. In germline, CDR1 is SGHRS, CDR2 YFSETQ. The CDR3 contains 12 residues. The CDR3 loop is CASSQNADTQYF. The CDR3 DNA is TGCGCCAGCAGCCAAAACGCAGATACGCAGTATTTT.

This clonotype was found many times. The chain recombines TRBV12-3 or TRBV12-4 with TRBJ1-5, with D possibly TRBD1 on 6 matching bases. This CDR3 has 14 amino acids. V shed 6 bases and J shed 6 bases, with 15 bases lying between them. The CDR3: CASSLEGEGQPQHF. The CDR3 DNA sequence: TGTGCCAGCAGCCTAGAGGGGGAAGGTCAGCCCCAGCATTTT.